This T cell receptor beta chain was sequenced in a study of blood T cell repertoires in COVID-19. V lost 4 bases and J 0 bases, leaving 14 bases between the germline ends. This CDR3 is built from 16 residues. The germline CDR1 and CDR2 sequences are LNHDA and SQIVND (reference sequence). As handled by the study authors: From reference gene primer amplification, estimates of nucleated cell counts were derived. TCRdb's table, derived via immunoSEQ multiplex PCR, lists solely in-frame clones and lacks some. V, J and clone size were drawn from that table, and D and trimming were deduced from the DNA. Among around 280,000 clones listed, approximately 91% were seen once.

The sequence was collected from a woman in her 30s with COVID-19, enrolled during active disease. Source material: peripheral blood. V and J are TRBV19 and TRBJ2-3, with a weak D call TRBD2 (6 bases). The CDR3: CASSTGLAPSTDTQYF. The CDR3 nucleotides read TGTGCCAGTAGTACCGGCCTAGCGCCTAGCACAGATACGCAGTATTTT.